This TCR beta chain derives from a study of technical replicates of blood from a handful of donors. The method was immunoSEQ multiplex PCR; TCRdb's version includes in-frame clones alone and lacks a portion of them. The repertoire holds some 74,000 clones, with over 85% as singletons. This clone was recorded only once. The receptor's source is a human donor in good health. Sample: T cells isolated from PBMCs.

The CDR3 region is CASSPYEQYF. The CDR3 bases are TGTGCCAGCAGCCCGTACGAGCAGTACTTC. V usage is TRBV2 and J usage is TRBJ2-7; the D is unclear. This CDR3 spans 10 amino acids. Trimming stripped 6 bases from V and 4 bases from J, with 4 bases between. The germline CDR1 and CDR2 sequences are SNHLY and FYNNEI.